This T cell receptor beta chain was profiled in a study of cytomegalovirus exposure and HLA in healthy donors (dated by TCRdb to the late 2010s). Looking at the study overall: An earlier analysis of approximately 640 of the donors reported approximately 270 Gb of sequence data and more than 90 million unique TCR beta sequences from about 180 million T cells. Around 300 gigabases of sequencing data and 78 million or so unique TCR sequences were included in an early release covering roughly 600 HLA-typed donors. Among the approximately 400 genotyped donors, under 90% belonged to the genetic ancestry cluster associated with self-reported Caucasian donors. The study aimed to test whether signatures of past pathogen exposure could be identified by cataloging public T cell receptors. The T cell repertoires of several hundred subjects were profiled by immunosequencing and related to cytomegalovirus serostatus. In addition to the first cohort of around 670 subjects, a separate validation cohort of approximately 130 different subjects was used. To predict cytomegalovirus infection status, the study brought together high-throughput TCR immunosequencing, statistical association of individual TCRs with disease status, and machine learning. A later analysis re-analyzed previously published TCR beta repertoires from 600 to 850 donors and added high-resolution HLA genotyping to study TCR occurrence patterns. In the later analysis, no new phenotypic data were used to find candidate immune exposures; instead, reliance was placed on TCR beta sequences and their occurrence across donors. An earlier analysis of around 640 of the donors used high-throughput TCR beta sequencing to judge whether each TCR beta V gene segment behaved as functional or pseudogenic. Donor age, sex, ethnicity and CMV serostatus were collected together with the repertoire data. A later genetic analysis took genome-wide SNP genotypes for about 55% of the roughly 700 donors and used that subset as a discovery cohort. Every discovery cohort repertoire had been produced on one sequencing platform. Both class I and class II loci were covered by HLA typing, at four-digit resolution. Typing coverage varied by locus: about 620-630 donors for A, B, C, DRB1 and DQB1; more than 500 for DQA1; about 590 for DPA1; 450 to 480 for DPB1. Because of strong linkage in the cohort, a few DR-DQ haplotypes were treated as single units for association and clustering. Across 398 genotyped donors of the cohort, an average of about 240,000 unique TCR beta nucleotide sequences per donor were sequenced, and around 20% of those sequences were non-productive.

In the case of this clone: What this receptor recognizes is not known. An end of the junction differs from the germline gene, which may be a read error.

The study at large found these results: Because counts were too low, about 18 rarely observed V segments, including chromosome 9 orphons, were left out of the earlier analysis of 500 to 650 of the donors. The presence/absence analyses assumed that sequencing depth was roughly uniform across donors, and that assumption may not be true. In vitro tests confirmed that a few of the cytomegalovirus-associated TCR beta chains recognize cytomegalovirus antigens. In an earlier analysis of 587 of the donors, most TCR beta V segments were observed in productive rearrangements about 87% or about 30% of the time, broadly matching IMGT annotations. The classifier was reported to diagnose cytomegalovirus status with high specificity and sensitivity in both the original and validation cohorts. A later analysis found that most CMV-associated TCR beta chains appeared HLA-restricted, with HLA associations seemingly driven largely by CMV exposure. Linkage disequilibrium might explain the correlated functional status among segregating V segments, but an unknown experimental factor could not be excluded. For the cohort, immune exposure information was limited to CMV serostatus. A further reported finding was that TCR beta sequences accurately predicted the HLA-A and HLA-B alleles for most subjects in the first cohort. In a later analysis, the rate of TCR association differed among HLA loci, with DRB1 alleles having the most associated TCRs and HLA-C alleles having the fewest. A cluster of highly shared sequence variants was judged likely to be a technical artifact of the sequencing pipeline. In a later analysis, HLA-associated TCR beta chains were found to be more clonally expanded and to have lower generation probabilities than equally common non-associated chains. In a later genetic analysis, a missense DCLRE1C variant was associated with V-gene and J-gene trimming of TCR beta chains, and the association was replicated in an independent cohort. A later analysis associated about 17,000 TCR beta sequences with specific HLA alleles at a false discovery rate of 0.05. A later genetic analysis reported fewer N-insertions in productive TCRs among donors in an Asian-associated ancestry cluster than the roughly 640-donor mean. Across donors, most TCR sequences were observed very rarely, whereas some public TCRs were present in many individuals. The authors suggested that the approach could potentially be extended to other disease states and immunological phenotypes. According to a later analysis, parvovirus B19, influenza, CMV and Epstein-Barr virus appeared linked to several top co-occurrence clusters. A total of fewer than 200 TCR beta chains were listed by the study as associated with cytomegalovirus. In this cohort, only TCR beta chains were sequenced, and detectable features were limited by the absence of alpha or paired-chain data. Because some donors lacked HLA typing at each locus, the association tests relied only on the typed subset. Strong co-occurrence of HLA alleles, especially DR and DQ, made assigning TCR associations to individual alleles difficult. Some IMGT-functional V segments, including TRBV6-2 and TRBV6-3, could not be told apart with the 87-base-pair reads, so those segments were excluded.

CDR1 and CDR2 are read off the germline V gene (reference sequence) as SEHNR and FQNEAQ. The CDR3 contains 14 residues, cysteine and phenylalanine counted. Left in the record is the CDR3 DNA by itself, 42 bases read in frame from the first base. The library was obtained by the immunoSEQ multiplex PCR assay. For the multiplex PCR, a mixture combining 60 forward primers for TCR Vbeta segments and 13 reverse primers for TCR Jbeta segments was used. A multiplex PCR assay on genomic DNA amplified the CDR3 region of rearranged TCR beta genes. On the Illumina HiSeq System, the amplified TCR beta libraries were sequenced as 87-base-pair reads. On the authors' methods: Across the 666 repertoires, a later analysis counted roughly 84 million unique TCR beta chains, around 11 million of which were shared by at least two donors. Raw reads were error-corrected and collapsed into unique sequences by a nearest-neighbor algorithm in which closely related sequences were merged to remove PCR and sequencing errors. To assign V, D and J gene segments, CDR3 sequences were aligned to IMGT reference sequences. For a sequence to be retained, a match of at least six nucleotides was required to both a V gene segment and a J gene segment. A rearrangement was called productive if the CDR3 had no stop codons and remained in frame with V and J, and every other rearrangement was called non-productive. Following IMGT convention, CDR3 was defined as the stretch from the second conserved V-encoded cysteine to the conserved J-encoded phenylalanine. The earlier analysis of 500 to 600 of the donors excluded sequences that lacked an unambiguous match to a single V gene segment. An earlier analysis of a few hundred of the donors classified V segments as functional when productive rearrangements were above 56.7% and as segregating when the standard deviation between donors was above 5%. To diagnose cytomegalovirus status from the catalog of TCR beta chain sequences, a statistical classification framework was built. In a later analysis, V and J genes were assigned by comparing TCR nucleotide sequences against IMGT/GENE-DB human TR gene sequences. In a later analysis, CDR3 sequences and most-parsimonious VDJ recombination scenarios were assigned using the TCRdist pipeline. In a later analysis, each TCR beta chain was defined by its CDR3 amino acid sequence together with its V-gene family, and reads lacking a unique V-gene family were excluded. To address suspected cross-contamination and a sequencing artifact, a later analysis removed a few hundred highly shared, low-generation-probability nucleotide sequences. In a later analysis, a clonal expansion index for each public chain was calculated from normalized within-repertoire ranks of inferred template counts. In a later analysis, generation probabilities were computed with a VDJ recombination model fitted to out-of-frame rearrangements, and the resulting probabilities were checked against IGoR. A later analysis scored TCR-TCR, TCR-HLA and TCR-CMV co-occurrence with hypergeometric tests, applying a repertoire-size bias correction to TCR pairs. False discovery rates were estimated in a later analysis by permuting HLA or CMV assignments 20 times. In a later analysis, co-occurring TCRs were grouped with DBSCAN, and TCRdist sequence similarity was added when clustering was performed within HLA-allele-positive subsets. Co-occurrence clustering excluded repertoires with fewer than 30,000 or more than 120,000 public chains, plus five with anomalous nucleotide sharing. Not all clones reach the TCRdb copy of this immuneACCESS table, which keeps in-frame sequences only. Checked studies attribute under half of the gap to unresolved V genes and leave the rest unexplained. V, J and clone size derive from that table, while D and trimming were established from the DNA sequence. The sample table contains 680 or so clones; only one count was recorded for around 53% of them. The ten biggest clones cover about 28% of the sample.

The cohort consisted of 650 to 700 healthy bone marrow donors. All cohort members were sampled while nominally healthy, although unrecorded immune exposures were likely present. The donor tested CMV seronegative and was one of the 352 seronegative cohort members. A peripheral blood sample was collected from each donor, and TCR beta sequencing was performed on peripheral blood mononuclear cells. Genomic DNA extraction from the blood cell samples was performed with the Qiagen DNeasy Blood Extraction Kit. This TCR was recovered from a man aged 40-50 years in good health and CMV-seronegative. Sequenced: PBMCs. The chain is assembled from TRBV7-9 and TRBJ2-7; the D gene is unclear. The CDR3 loop reads CSSSSAYGDYEQYF. The nucleotide sequence is TGTTCCAGCAGCTCGGCATACGGAGACTACGAGCAGTACTTC.